Listed below are T cell receptor beta chains from one sample, sequenced in a study of T cell repertoires in cytomegalovirus infection. These receptors have no known antigen. TCRdb called the reads again in MiXCR, with one record for every CDR3 protein. Counted here are around 900,000 distinct CDR3 sequences, around 31% occurring once; the ten biggest clones make up roughly 13%. The sequencing used cultured CD8+ T cells from PBMCs, collected from culture after CMV antigen stimulation. The receptor source for this set is a human donor in good health (CMV status not recorded). Some clones in this sample may be carry-over from other donors' samples. Both conserved end residues are part of each CDR3. The D gene is left open where the match is weak. The size of a clone is reported for some rows only, either as once, few or many, or as a class for expanded clones.

clone_size: .; j_call: TRBJ1-6; v_call: TRBV20-1; d_call: .; cdr3_nt: TGCAGTGCTAGAGCGTACAGGGAGGGCTCACCCCTCCACTTT; cdr3_aa: CSARAYREGSPLHF
clone_size: few; j_call: TRBJ2-3; v_call: TRBV7-8; d_call: .; cdr3_nt: TGTGCCAGCAGCAAATACCCGGGGGGCACAGATACGCAGTATTTT; cdr3_aa: CASSKYPGGTDTQYF
clone_size: .; j_call: TRBJ2-2; v_call: TRBV12-3/TRBV12-4; d_call: .; cdr3_nt: TGTGCCAGCACCTTGGGGGGGACAGCGAACACCGGGGAGCTGTTTTTT; cdr3_aa: CASTLGGTANTGELFF
clone_size: .; j_call: TRBJ1-2; v_call: TRBV25-1; d_call: .; cdr3_nt: TGTGCCAGCAGTGAATTAGGGGCGGGTAGTGGCTACACCTTC; cdr3_aa: CASSELGAGSGYTF
clone_size: .; j_call: TRBJ1-1; v_call: TRBV10-3; d_call: .; cdr3_nt: TGTGCCAACGCCCCGGACATGAACACTGAAGCTTTCTTT; cdr3_aa: CANAPDMNTEAFF
clone_size: few; j_call: TRBJ1-2; v_call: TRBV12-3/TRBV12-4; d_call: .; cdr3_nt: TGTGCCAGCAGCCCAATCTTGACAGGAAATAACTATGGCTACACCTTC; cdr3_aa: CASSPILTGNNYGYTF
clone_size: once; j_call: TRBJ2-2; v_call: TRBV29-1; d_call: .; cdr3_nt: TGCAGCGTTGTCGGGAGCAGGAGAGGGAAGAACACCGGGGAGCTGTTTTTT; cdr3_aa: CSVVGSRRGKNTGELFF
clone_size: .; j_call: TRBJ2-1; v_call: TRBV27; d_call: .; cdr3_nt: TGTGCCAGCACCCCACACGCCTACAATGAGCAGTTCTTC; cdr3_aa: CASTPHAYNEQFF
clone_size: few; j_call: TRBJ2-3; v_call: TRBV4-1; d_call: TRBD2; cdr3_nt: TGCGCCAGCAGCCCAGCGGGGGGGCGGAGAGATACGCAGTATTTT; cdr3_aa: CASSPAGGRRDTQYF
clone_size: .; j_call: TRBJ1-2; v_call: TRBV7-9; d_call: .; cdr3_nt: TGTGCCAGCAGCGGGCAGGGGAGATATGGCTACACCTTC; cdr3_aa: CASSGQGRYGYTF
clone_size: .; j_call: TRBJ2-1; v_call: TRBV9; d_call: .; cdr3_nt: TGTGCCAGCACCGTATCAGTCGGGGGTGCCTACAATGAGCAGTTCTTC; cdr3_aa: CASTVSVGGAYNEQFF
clone_size: .; j_call: TRBJ2-3; v_call: TRBV7-9; d_call: TRBD2; cdr3_nt: TGTGCCAGCAGCTTATTAGCTAGCGGGGGCGCAGATACGCAGTATTTT; cdr3_aa: CASSLLASGGADTQYF
clone_size: .; j_call: TRBJ1-2; v_call: TRBV19; d_call: .; cdr3_nt: TGTGCCAGTAGTACCCCGGGAGGCGGCTACACCTTC; cdr3_aa: CASSTPGGGYTF
clone_size: .; j_call: TRBJ2-1; v_call: TRBV19; d_call: TRBD2; cdr3_nt: TGTGCCAGTAGTCCCTGGACTAGCGGGGGTGAGCAGTTCTTC; cdr3_aa: CASSPWTSGGEQFF
clone_size: .; j_call: TRBJ1-2; v_call: TRBV5-5; d_call: TRBD1; cdr3_nt: TGTGCCAGCAGCTCGCCGGGACAGGGGGAAAACTATGGCTACACCTTC; cdr3_aa: CASSSPGQGENYGYTF
clone_size: .; j_call: TRBJ2-1; v_call: TRBV27; d_call: .; cdr3_nt: TGTGCCAGCAGTTTGATGGACTACTACAATGAGCAGTTCTTC; cdr3_aa: CASSLMDYYNEQFF
clone_size: many; j_call: TRBJ2-5; v_call: TRBV7-9; d_call: .; cdr3_nt: TGTGCCAGCAGCCACCGTTACGACCGCTCCCAAGAGACCCAGTACTTC; cdr3_aa: CASSHRYDRSQETQYF
clone_size: .; j_call: TRBJ1-2; v_call: TRBV29-1; d_call: TRBD1; cdr3_nt: TGCAGCGTCCGTCAGGGGGTTGACTATGGCTACACCTTC; cdr3_aa: CSVRQGVDYGYTF
clone_size: few; j_call: TRBJ1-1; v_call: TRBV20-1; d_call: .; cdr3_nt: TGCAGTGCTAGAGATTTGGGGGGCGCCATAACTGAAGCTTTCTTT; cdr3_aa: CSARDLGGAITEAFF
clone_size: .; j_call: TRBJ1-5; v_call: TRBV19; d_call: TRBD1; cdr3_nt: TGTGCCAGTAGTACGTTTCGTCCCGGGACAGGGCTGCCCCAGCATTTT; cdr3_aa: CASSTFRPGTGLPQHF
clone_size: .; j_call: TRBJ2-3; v_call: TRBV27; d_call: .; cdr3_nt: TGTGCCAGCAGTTTTAAGGGGGTAGTAGATACGCAGTATTTT; cdr3_aa: CASSFKGVVDTQYF
clone_size: .; j_call: TRBJ1-5; v_call: TRBV20-1; d_call: TRBD1; cdr3_nt: TGCAGTGCTAGAACCGGAAGGACAGGGGCGCAGCCCCAGCATTTT; cdr3_aa: CSARTGRTGAQPQHF
clone_size: .; j_call: TRBJ1-1; v_call: TRBV29-1; d_call: .; cdr3_nt: TGCAGCGCCCAGAAAAACACTGAAGCTTTCTTT; cdr3_aa: CSAQKNTEAFF
clone_size: .; j_call: TRBJ1-2; v_call: TRBV27; d_call: TRBD1; cdr3_nt: TGTGCCAGCAGTTTGTCTCCGACAGGGTTGGATGGCTACACCTTC; cdr3_aa: CASSLSPTGLDGYTF
clone_size: few; j_call: TRBJ2-1; v_call: TRBV6-2/TRBV6-3; d_call: TRBD2; cdr3_nt: TGTGCCAGCAGTTACTCAGGCGGGGGGGCCGGGGATGAGCAGTTCTTC; cdr3_aa: CASSYSGGGAGDEQFF
clone_size: .; j_call: TRBJ2-1; v_call: TRBV7-2; d_call: TRBD1; cdr3_nt: TGTGCCAGCAGCCCCACAGGGACAGGGTCCTACAATGAGCAGTTCTTC; cdr3_aa: CASSPTGTGSYNEQFF
clone_size: .; j_call: TRBJ1-1; v_call: TRBV20-1; d_call: .; cdr3_nt: TGCAGTGCTAGAGATCGGTATCAGGGCTCTGAAGCTTTCTTT; cdr3_aa: CSARDRYQGSEAFF
clone_size: few; j_call: TRBJ1-5; v_call: TRBV24-1; d_call: .; cdr3_nt: TGTGCCACCAGTGATTTGCGAAGCAATCAGCCCCAGCATTTT; cdr3_aa: CATSDLRSNQPQHF
clone_size: .; j_call: TRBJ2-1; v_call: TRBV19; d_call: .; cdr3_nt: TGTGCCAGTTCGGGTAGTCCGAGCTCCTACAATGAGCAGTTCTTC; cdr3_aa: CASSGSPSSYNEQFF
clone_size: few; j_call: TRBJ1-2; v_call: TRBV27; d_call: .; cdr3_nt: TGTGCCAGCAGTTTAAGTAGGGCGGACCTCTATGGCTACACCTTC; cdr3_aa: CASSLSRADLYGYTF
clone_size: .; j_call: TRBJ2-1; v_call: TRBV7-9; d_call: TRBD2; cdr3_nt: TGTGCCAGCAGCCACTCCACCCCGAGGACTAGCGCATACAATGAGCAGTTCTTC; cdr3_aa: CASSHSTPRTSAYNEQFF
clone_size: few; j_call: TRBJ1-6; v_call: TRBV7-9; d_call: .; cdr3_nt: TGTGCCAGCAGCCTGGGGGCGCGGGGCTCACCCCTCCACTTT; cdr3_aa: CASSLGARGSPLHF
clone_size: .; j_call: TRBJ1-2; v_call: TRBV20-1; d_call: TRBD1; cdr3_nt: TGCAGTGCTCTAGGACAGGTCAACTATGGCTACACCTTC; cdr3_aa: CSALGQVNYGYTF
clone_size: .; j_call: TRBJ2-2; v_call: TRBV6-1; d_call: .; cdr3_nt: TGTGCCAGCATTTTCGCCGGGGAGCTGTTTTTT; cdr3_aa: CASIFAGELFF
clone_size: many; j_call: TRBJ2-7; v_call: TRBV7-2; d_call: .; cdr3_nt: TGTGCCAGCAGCTATCCGGGAGAGTACGAGCAGTACTTC; cdr3_aa: CASSYPGEYEQYF
clone_size: few; j_call: TRBJ2-5; v_call: TRBV27; d_call: TRBD2; cdr3_nt: TGTGCCAGCAGTTTATCTTTAGCGGGGAGGGAGACCCAGTACTTC; cdr3_aa: CASSLSLAGRETQYF
clone_size: .; j_call: TRBJ1-1; v_call: TRBV28; d_call: TRBD1; cdr3_nt: TGTGCCAGCCAGGACAGGGCCGTCATGAACACTGAAGCTTTCTTT; cdr3_aa: CASQDRAVMNTEAFF
clone_size: few; j_call: TRBJ2-7; v_call: TRBV4-1; d_call: .; cdr3_nt: TGCGCCAGCAGCCAAGATCAAGGGGCTCCGGACGAGCAGTACTTC; cdr3_aa: CASSQDQGAPDEQYF
clone_size: few; j_call: TRBJ2-2; v_call: TRBV6-5; d_call: .; cdr3_nt: TGTGCCAGCACCCAGGGGCCCACCGGGGAGCTGTTTTTT; cdr3_aa: CASTQGPTGELFF
clone_size: few; j_call: TRBJ2-3; v_call: TRBV10-3; d_call: TRBD2; cdr3_nt: TGTGCCACCACATTGACTAGCTCGTGGGATACGCAGTATTTT; cdr3_aa: CATTLTSSWDTQYF
clone_size: many; j_call: TRBJ1-4; v_call: TRBV12-3/TRBV12-4; d_call: .; cdr3_nt: TGTGCCAGCAGGCCGTCTAATGAAAAACTGTTTTTT; cdr3_aa: CASRPSNEKLFF
clone_size: once; j_call: TRBJ2-1; v_call: TRBV20-1; d_call: TRBD2; cdr3_nt: TGCAGTGCTTCCTTAGCGGGGGGGCTAAATGAGCAGTTCTTC; cdr3_aa: CSASLAGGLNEQFF
clone_size: .; j_call: TRBJ2-3; v_call: TRBV23-1; d_call: TRBD2; cdr3_nt: TGCGCCAGCAGTCAACCCCCGGGACTAGCATTTAGCACAGATACGCAGTATTTT; cdr3_aa: CASSQPPGLAFSTDTQYF
clone_size: .; j_call: TRBJ1-2; v_call: TRBV19; d_call: .; cdr3_nt: TGTGCCAGTGACTTTCGTCATGGGTCGAACTATGGCTACACCTTC; cdr3_aa: CASDFRHGSNYGYTF
clone_size: few; j_call: TRBJ2-2; v_call: TRBV7-6; d_call: .; cdr3_nt: TGTGCCAGCCGCTTGGGCGGGGCCGGGGAGCTGTTTTTT; cdr3_aa: CASRLGGAGELFF
clone_size: few; j_call: TRBJ1-1; v_call: TRBV19; d_call: .; cdr3_nt: TGTGCCAGTAGTGCGGACAGCGAGTGGGCTGAAGCTTTCTTT; cdr3_aa: CASSADSEWAEAFF
clone_size: few; j_call: TRBJ2-5; v_call: TRBV29-1; d_call: TRBD2; cdr3_nt: TGCAGCGTCGTTACTAGCGGGGGCTACCAAGAGACCCAGTACTTC; cdr3_aa: CSVVTSGGYQETQYF
clone_size: .; j_call: TRBJ2-1; v_call: TRBV27; d_call: .; cdr3_nt: TGTGCCAGCAGTTTATCAACAGGGACCCCCGATTACAATGAGCAGTTCTTC; cdr3_aa: CASSLSTGTPDYNEQFF
clone_size: .; j_call: TRBJ1-1; v_call: TRBV6-6; d_call: .; cdr3_nt: TGTGCCAGCATTTACGTCGGCAGGGGGAACACTGAAGCTTTCTTT; cdr3_aa: CASIYVGRGNTEAFF
clone_size: .; j_call: TRBJ2-2; v_call: TRBV12-3/TRBV12-4; d_call: .; cdr3_nt: TGTGCCAGCAGTGACCCGACAGATTCTTATGGCACCGGGGAGCTGTTTTTT; cdr3_aa: CASSDPTDSYGTGELFF